The present TCR beta chain was sequenced within a study of CD8 T cells in ankylosing spondylitis. Whole-study findings and limits: Peripheral blood held disease-linked clones only at relatively low frequency, and these were CD8+. Ankylosing spondylitis blood appeared to be characterized by a TCR beta motif of fewer than ten highly homologous variants. From matched ankylosing spondylitis synovial fluid, disease-linked clones were reportedly recovered at significantly enriched levels. Earlier work had already found some motif variants in reactive arthritis synovial fluid and blood.

V was pared by 4 bases and J by 1 base, with 10 bases between. The CDR3 extends over 14 amino acids. Germline V gene sequence: CDR1 DFQATT, CDR2 SNEGSKA (reference sequence). As for this clonotype: Its antigen is still unknown.

Each TCR beta library was made by quantitative 5'-RACE that incorporated molecular barcodes. One entry per CDR3 protein results from TCRdb running MiXCR on the 5' RACE reads. The table has 400,000 to 450,000 distinct CDR3 sequences, 17% seen once. The chain is built from TRBV20-1 and TRBJ2-2, with unresolved D. Sequencing was performed on blood, either unsorted or a sorted T cell fraction (not recorded which). The source is a male donor with ankylosing spondylitis. CDR3 amino acids: CSAMSSLNTGELFF. CDR3 in DNA: TGCAGTGCTATGTCTAGTTTGAACACCGGGGAGCTGTTTTTT.